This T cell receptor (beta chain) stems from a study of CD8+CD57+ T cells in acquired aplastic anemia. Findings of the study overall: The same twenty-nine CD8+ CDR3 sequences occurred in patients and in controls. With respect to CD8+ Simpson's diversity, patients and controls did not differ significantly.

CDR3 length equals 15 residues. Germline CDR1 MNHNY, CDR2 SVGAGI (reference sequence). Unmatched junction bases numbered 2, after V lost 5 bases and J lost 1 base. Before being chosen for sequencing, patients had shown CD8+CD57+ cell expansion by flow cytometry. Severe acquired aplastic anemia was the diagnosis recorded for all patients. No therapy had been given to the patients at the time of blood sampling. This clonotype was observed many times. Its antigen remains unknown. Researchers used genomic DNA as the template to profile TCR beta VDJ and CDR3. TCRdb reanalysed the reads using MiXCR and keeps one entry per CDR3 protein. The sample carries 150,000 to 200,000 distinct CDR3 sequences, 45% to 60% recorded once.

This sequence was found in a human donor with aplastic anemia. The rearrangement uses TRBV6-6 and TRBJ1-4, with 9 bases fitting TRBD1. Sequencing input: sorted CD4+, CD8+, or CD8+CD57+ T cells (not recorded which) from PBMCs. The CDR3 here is CASSRQGGTNEKLFF. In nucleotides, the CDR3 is TGTGCCAGCAGTCGACAGGGGGGAACTAATGAAAAACTGTTTTTT.